This TCR beta chain stems from a study of cytomegalovirus exposure and HLA in healthy donors. Vbeta (60) and Jbeta (13) primers were used in the PCR. The method was immunoSEQ multiplex PCR; TCRdb's version includes in-frame clones alone and lacks a portion of them. The table has under 200,000 clones, approximately 72% seen once. Trimming cost V 0 bases and J 9 bases, with 6 bases left between them. The germline gives CDR1 ENHRY, CDR2 SYGVKD. This CDR3 contains 13 residues. The sequencing sample was made of PBMCs. V and J are TRBV10-3 and TRBJ1-6; D gene ambiguous. The sequence was collected from a man in his fifties or sixties in good health and CMV-seronegative. The CDR3 DNA reads as TGTGCCATCAGTGAGTCGGCCTCTTCACCCCTCCACTTT. Translated: CAISESASSPLHF.